This T cell receptor (beta chain) stems from a study of cytomegalovirus exposure and HLA in healthy donors (dated by TCRdb to about 2017). Regarding the research as a whole: According to an earlier analysis of 550 to 750 of the donors, 150 million to 200 million T cells yielded approximately 120 million unique TCR beta sequences and 276 Gb of sequence data. An early release covering about 600 HLA-typed donors comprised about 300 gigabases of sequencing data and tens of millions of unique TCR sequences. The genetic ancestry cluster associated with self-reported Caucasian donors included around four fifths of the 398 genotyped donors. The study was designed to test whether signatures of past pathogen exposure could be identified by cataloging public T cell receptors. Using immunosequencing, the study profiled T cell repertoires from 666 subjects and related those repertoires to cytomegalovirus serostatus. Along with the approximately 620-subject first cohort, a separate validation cohort of over a hundred different subjects was used. The study combined high-throughput TCR immunosequencing, statistical association of individual TCRs with disease status, and machine learning to predict cytomegalovirus infection status. In a later analysis, previously published TCR beta repertoires from several hundred donors were re-analyzed and high-resolution HLA genotyping was added so that TCR occurrence patterns could be studied. The later analysis used no new phenotypic data to find candidate immune exposures, relying instead on TCR beta sequences and their occurrence across donors. An earlier analysis of some 600 of the donors applied high-throughput TCR beta sequencing to assess whether each TCR beta V gene segment acted as functional or pseudogenic. Alongside the repertoire data, information on donor age, sex, ethnicity and CMV serostatus was compiled. Genome-wide SNP genotypes for about 65% of the 666 donors were used in a later genetic analysis, which treated that subset as a discovery cohort. Every repertoire in the discovery cohort had been generated on one and the same sequencing platform. Both class I and class II loci were covered by HLA typing, at four-digit resolution. Typing coverage varied by locus: about 620-630 donors for A, B, C, DRB1 and DQB1; around 560 for DQA1; more than 600 for DPA1; around 490 for DPB1. Several DR-DQ haplotypes were handled as single units for association and clustering because linkage in the cohort was strong. On average, roughly 240,000 unique TCR beta nucleotide sequences were sequenced per donor among a few hundred genotyped donors of the cohort, with 15% to 20% of those sequences being non-productive. The study at large found these results: It was suggested by the authors that the approach could potentially be generalized to other disease states and immunological phenotypes. This cohort had only TCR beta chains sequenced, and the lack of alpha or paired-chain data limited which features could be detected. Roughly uniform sequencing depth across donors was assumed in presence/absence analyses, although this assumption may not hold. Strong co-occurrence of HLA alleles, especially DR and DQ, made assigning TCR associations to individual alleles difficult. According to a later analysis, parvovirus B19, influenza, CMV and Epstein-Barr virus appeared linked to several top co-occurrence clusters. A further reported finding was that TCR beta sequences accurately predicted the HLA-A and HLA-B alleles for most subjects in the first cohort. According to a later analysis, TCR association rates differed among HLA loci, with DRB1 alleles showing the most associated TCRs and HLA-C alleles showing the fewest. A later genetic analysis associated a missense DCLRE1C variant with V-gene and J-gene trimming of TCR beta chains, and an independent cohort replicated the association. Correlated functional status among segregating V segments might reflect linkage disequilibrium, but an unknown experimental factor could not be ruled out. CMV serostatus was the only immune exposure information available for the cohort. Fewer than 20 rarely observed V segments, including chromosome 9 orphons, were excluded from the earlier analysis of some 590 of the donors because counts were too low. Some IMGT-functional V segments, including TRBV6-2 and TRBV6-3, could not be told apart with the 87-base-pair reads, so those segments were excluded. The study gave a list of about 170 TCR beta chains associated with cytomegalovirus. Because some donors lacked HLA typing at each locus, the association tests relied only on the typed subset. A later analysis found that HLA-associated TCR beta chains were more clonally expanded and had lower generation probabilities than equally common non-associated chains. In a later analysis, some 17,000 TCR beta sequences were associated with specific HLA alleles at a false discovery rate of 0.05. Cytomegalovirus status was reported to be diagnosed by the classifier with high specificity and sensitivity in both the original and validation cohorts. The sequencing pipeline was judged likely to have produced a cluster of highly shared sequence variants as a technical artifact. A few of the identified cytomegalovirus-associated TCR beta chains were confirmed in vitro to be specific for cytomegalovirus antigens. In an earlier analysis of 587 of the donors, most TCR beta V segments appeared in productive rearrangements about 87% or about 30% of the time, broadly matching IMGT annotations. A later genetic analysis reported fewer N-insertions in productive TCRs among donors in an Asian-associated ancestry cluster than the 666-donor mean. According to a later analysis, most CMV-associated TCR beta chains appeared to be HLA-restricted, and the HLA associations seemed to be driven largely by CMV exposure. While some public TCRs were present in many individuals, most TCR sequences turned up only very rarely across donors.

In total, around 600 healthy bone marrow donors made up the cohort. At the time of sampling, every cohort member was nominally healthy, though immune exposures that went unrecorded were likely present. CMV serostatus was recorded as positive for about 300 and negative for about half of the roughly 700 cohort members, whereas no CMV serostatus was recorded for the donor in question. Each donor provided a peripheral blood sample, and peripheral blood mononuclear cells were used for TCR beta sequencing. Genomic DNA extraction from the blood cell samples was performed with the Qiagen DNeasy Blood Extraction Kit. About this clone: Its specific antigen is unknown. Per-base quality was not reported, and no clone a single base away is much larger than it.

V lost 7 bases and J lost 0 bases; the stretch between them is 9 bases long. The CDR3 goes from the cysteine to the phenylalanine over 13 residues. Of all the DNA, just the CDR3 is kept, 39 bases in frame from base 1. CDR1 and CDR2 are drawn from the germline V gene: SNHLY, FYNNEI. The method was the immunoSEQ multiplex PCR assay. For the multiplex PCR, a mixture combining 60 forward primers for TCR Vbeta segments and 13 reverse primers for TCR Jbeta segments was used. A multiplex PCR assay on genomic DNA amplified the CDR3 region of rearranged TCR beta genes. On the Illumina HiSeq System, the amplified TCR beta libraries were sequenced as 87-base-pair reads. Processing in the source paper ran as follows. A later analysis tallied tens of millions of unique TCR beta chains across the 700 or so repertoires, and some 10 million of those chains were shared by two or more donors. Raw reads were error-corrected and collapsed into unique sequences by a nearest-neighbor algorithm in which closely related sequences were merged to remove PCR and sequencing errors. Alignment of CDR3 sequences to IMGT reference sequences was used to assign V, D and J gene segments. For a sequence to be retained, a match of at least six nucleotides to both a V gene segment and a J gene segment was required. A rearrangement was called productive if the CDR3 had no stop codons and remained in frame with V and J, and every other rearrangement was called non-productive. CDR3 was defined according to IMGT convention as the region running from the second conserved V-encoded cysteine to the conserved J-encoded phenylalanine. Sequences without an unambiguous match to a single V gene segment were excluded from the earlier analysis of 450 to 650 of the donors. An earlier analysis of 500 to 600 of the donors classified V segments as functional when productive rearrangements were above 56.7% and as segregating when the standard deviation between donors was above 5%. A statistical classification framework was built for diagnosing cytomegalovirus status from the catalog of TCR beta chain sequences. A later analysis assigned V and J genes by comparing TCR nucleotide sequences with IMGT/GENE-DB human TR gene sequences. The TCRdist pipeline was used in a later analysis to assign CDR3 sequences and most-parsimonious VDJ recombination scenarios. In a later analysis, each TCR beta chain was defined by its CDR3 amino acid sequence together with its V-gene family, and reads lacking a unique V-gene family were excluded. In a later analysis, a few hundred highly shared, low-generation-probability nucleotide sequences were removed to address suspected cross-contamination and a sequencing artifact. In a later analysis, a clonal expansion index for each public chain was calculated from normalized within-repertoire ranks of inferred template counts. In a later analysis, generation probabilities were computed with a VDJ recombination model fitted to out-of-frame rearrangements, and the resulting probabilities were checked against IGoR. Hypergeometric tests were used in a later analysis to score TCR-TCR, TCR-HLA and TCR-CMV co-occurrence, with a repertoire-size bias correction applied to the TCR pairs. In a later analysis, false discovery rates were estimated by permuting HLA or CMV assignments 20 times. In a later analysis, co-occurring TCRs were grouped using DBSCAN, and TCRdist sequence similarity was added for clustering within HLA-allele-positive subsets. For co-occurrence clustering, repertoires with fewer than 30,000 or more than 120,000 public chains were excluded, along with roughly 5 repertoires with anomalous nucleotide sharing. TCRdb retrieved this table from immuneACCESS and kept in-frame rearrangements only. Not all clones are present; in checked studies, unresolved V genes account for under half, and no reason is known for the remainder. The DNA was the basis for D and trimming; V, J and clone size are from that table. This sample comprises around 39,000 clones, roughly 60% of them detected only once. The ten largest account for around 8.7% of the sample.

This clonotype was sampled from a human donor in good health. Material for sequencing was PBMCs. The rearranged chain carries TRBV2 and TRBJ1-1, with no reliable assignment of the D segment. The DNA sequence is given as TGTGCCAGCACGATGCAGATGAACACTGAAGCTTTCTTT. Its coded protein is CASTMQMNTEAFF.